The 13 T cell receptor beta chains below come from one sample, sequenced in a study of vaccination effects on CD4 cells after COVID-19. ViraFEST assay sequencing came after antigen-specific CD4+ T cells were expanded with viral peptide pools. CD4+ T cells were isolated after approximately 10 days of culture. Confirmation by PCR established that the person had SARS-CoV-2 infection between March and December 2020. Only in-frame clones appear in the TCRdb table, and some are missing; sequencing was by immunoSEQ multiplex PCR. The sample records approximately 28,000 clones, 75% to 80% being singletons. The antigens for these receptors are not known. The material was CD4+ T cells from PBMCs cultured with HCoV-NL63 spike peptides, obtained before COVID-19 vaccination. Every receptor here comes from a human donor who had a prior SARS-CoV-2 infection.

Of note for this clone: The germline gene is not matched at one end of the junction; a read error may be the cause. This sample includes further DNA sequences coding for the same CDR3. The rearrangement joins TRBV7-9 to TRBJ1-3; D is ambiguous. The germline V gene encodes CDR1 SEHNR and CDR2 FQNEAQ (reference sequence). This CDR3 contains 14 residues. CDR3: CASSLEVSGNTIYF. Written as DNA, the CDR3 is TGTGCCAGTAGCTTAGAAGTCTCTGGAAACACCATATATTTT.

This chain connects TRBV9 to TRBJ2-1; a weak D match, TRBD1 (6 bases). The CDR3 has 13 residues. The V gene's germline CDR1 is SGDLS and CDR2 YYNGEE. V was clipped by 2 bases and J by 6 bases, with 9 bases between them. In DNA form, the CDR3 reads TGTGCCAGCAGCGTTGCACAGGGCAATGAGCAGTTCTTC. Translation: CASSVAQGNEQFF. The whole variable domain, filled in from reference TRBV9 and TRBJ2-1, reads DSGVTQTPKHLITATGQRVTLRCSPRSGDLSVYWYQQSLDQGLQFLIQYYNGEERAKGNILERFSAQQFPDLHSELNLSSLELGDSALYFCASSVAQGNEQFFGPGTRLTVL.

The chain carries TRBV9 and TRBJ2-7, with D possibly TRBD1 on 6 matching bases. V shed 0 bases and J shed 0 bases, with 10 bases lying between them. Germline V CDR1 and CDR2: SGDLS, YYNGEE. The CDR3 length is 15 residues. The CDR3 DNA sequence: TGTGCCAGCAGCGTAGGGGACACGAGCTCCTACGAGCAGTACTTC. Amino acids: CASSVGDTSSYEQYF.

In its sample, this clone was seen once. The chain employs TRBV7-6 and TRBJ2-1; 8 nucleotides line up with TRBD1. Germline trimming cut 6 bases from V and 5 bases from J; bases unmatched to any gene: 9. The CDR3 is 15 amino acids. Germline CDR1 SGHVS, CDR2 FNYEAQ. CDR3 residues: CASRHRTGSDNEQFF. CDR3 nucleotides: TGTGCCAGCAGGCATAGGACAGGGTCGGACAATGAGCAGTTCTTC.

This chain links TRBV6-2 or TRBV6-3 with TRBJ2-5; 9 bases are a match to TRBD2. Trimming took 5 bases from V and 6 from J; bases not matched to a gene: 10. Germline V CDR1 and CDR2: MNHEY, SVGEGT. The CDR3 loop spans 15 amino acids. Written as DNA, the CDR3 is TGTGCCAGCAGTCCCCAGGGGACTAGCTTGAAGACCCAGTACTTC. Translating it yields CASSPQGTSLKTQYF.

The table lists this clone with a few counts. V usage is TRBV4-3 and J usage is TRBJ2-2; no reliable D call. Trimming stripped 1 base from V and 0 bases from J, with 6 bases between. This CDR3 has 15 residues. Germline CDR1 reads LGHNA; CDR2 reads YSLEER. The CDR3 DNA reads TGCGCCAGCAGCCAAGTTTTATCGAACACCGGGGAGCTGTTTTTT. It codes for CASSQVLSNTGELFF.

The chain uses TRBV5-1 and TRBJ1-3, with D maybe TRBD1 (5 bases). Trimming left V 0 bases short and J 3 bases short, with 10 bases between. Germline V gene data show CDR1 as SGHRS and CDR2 as YFSETQ. This CDR3 has 15 residues. CDR3 residues: CASSLGGSDGNTIYF. The CDR3 nucleotides are TGCGCCAGCAGCTTGGGGGGGTCGGATGGAAACACCATATATTTT.

This clone was detected only a few times. The rearrangement links TRBV2 to TRBJ1-5; unclear D gene. The V and J ends lost 7 bases and 1 base respectively, with 8 bases between them. Per the germline V gene, CDR1 is SNHLY and CDR2 is FYNNEI. The CDR3 length is 13 residues. This chain's CDR3 is CASKRQSNQPQHF. As DNA, the CDR3 is TGTGCCAGCAAGAGACAAAGCAATCAGCCCCAGCATTTT.

In its sample, this clone was seen once. The chain employs TRBV19 and TRBJ1-1, with TRBD1 matching over 7 bases. V was pared by 5 bases and J by 7 bases, with 16 bases of the junction left unmatched. The CDR3 contains 16 residues. Germline CDR1 is LNHDA and CDR2 is SQIVND (reference sequence). CDR3 loop: CASSPSGVLRQGEAFF. The CDR3 DNA follows: TGTGCCAGTAGTCCAAGCGGGGTTTTGCGACAGGGTGAAGCTTTCTTT.

V and J are TRBV10-3 and TRBJ2-2, with no clear D. In germline, CDR1 is ENHRY, CDR2 SYGVKD. V was trimmed by 0 bases and J by 12 bases, leaving 17 bases between them. The CDR3 has 15 amino acids. The CDR3 region has the DNA TGTGCCATCAGTGAGTCAGCCGCCGTATGGGGTCAGCTGTTTTTT. This translates into CAISESAAVWGQLFF.

The rearrangement uses TRBV4-3 and TRBJ1-4, with D maybe TRBD1 (6 bases). V was trimmed by 2 bases and J by 8 bases, leaving 18 bases between them. The CDR3 sequence is 16 residues long. Germline V gene lookup returns CDR1 LGHNA and CDR2 YSLEER. CDR3 residues: CASSQRKGGVREKLFF. Here the CDR3 DNA reads TGCGCCAGCAGCCAACGTAAGGGGGGGGTTAGAGAAAAACTGTTTTTT.

This clone was seen a single time. The V call is TRBV28, the J call TRBJ1-5; 8 nucleotides line up with TRBD1. This CDR3 region has 14 residues. Unmatched junction bases numbered 9, after V lost 9 bases and J lost 5 bases. Per the germline V gene, CDR1 is MDHEN and CDR2 is SYDVKM. CDR3 DNA sequence: TGTGCCAGTACGTACCCACAGGGGGATCAGCCCCAGCATTTT. Its protein is CASTYPQGDQPQHF. Combining the CDR3 with reference TRBV28 and TRBJ1-5 gives the whole variable domain DVKVTQSSRYLVKRTGEKVFLECVQDMDHENMFWYRQDPGLGLRLIYFSYDVKMKEKGDIPEGYSVSREKKERFSLILESASTNQTSMYLCASTYPQGDQPQHFGDGTRLSIL.

This chain uses TRBV10-3 with TRBJ2-1, with 7 bases identical to TRBD2. This CDR3 is built from 15 residues. Germline trimming cut 7 bases from V and 5 bases from J; bases unmatched to any gene: 11. CDR1 ENHRY and CDR2 SYGVKD come from the germline V gene. CDR3 amino acids: CAIMVPSGNHNEQFF. CDR3 nucleotide sequence: TGTGCCATCATGGTCCCTAGCGGCAACCACAATGAGCAGTTCTTC.